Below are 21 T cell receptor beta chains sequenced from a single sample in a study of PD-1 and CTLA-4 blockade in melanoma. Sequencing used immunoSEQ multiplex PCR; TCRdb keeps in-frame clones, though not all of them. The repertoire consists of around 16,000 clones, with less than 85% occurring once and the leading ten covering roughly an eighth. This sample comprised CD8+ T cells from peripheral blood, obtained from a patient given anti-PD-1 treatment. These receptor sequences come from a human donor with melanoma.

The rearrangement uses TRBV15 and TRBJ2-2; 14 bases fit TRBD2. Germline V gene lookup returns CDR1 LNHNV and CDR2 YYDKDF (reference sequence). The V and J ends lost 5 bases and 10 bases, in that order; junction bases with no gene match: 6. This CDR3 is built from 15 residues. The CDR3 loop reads CATSPGTSGSVELFF. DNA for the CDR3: TGTGCCACCAGCCCGGGGACTAGCGGGAGCGTGGAGCTGTTTTTT.

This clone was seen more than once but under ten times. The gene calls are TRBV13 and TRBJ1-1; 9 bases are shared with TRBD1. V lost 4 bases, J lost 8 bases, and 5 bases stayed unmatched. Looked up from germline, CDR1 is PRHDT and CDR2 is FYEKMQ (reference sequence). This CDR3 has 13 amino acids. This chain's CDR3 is CASSSGTGLEAFF. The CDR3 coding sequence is TGTGCCAGCAGCTCCGGGACAGGGCTGGAAGCTTTCTTT.

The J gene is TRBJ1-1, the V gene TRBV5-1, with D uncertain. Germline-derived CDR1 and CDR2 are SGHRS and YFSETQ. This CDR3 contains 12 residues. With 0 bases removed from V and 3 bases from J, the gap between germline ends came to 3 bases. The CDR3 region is CASSLEYTEAFF. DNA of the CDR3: TGCGCCAGCAGCTTGGAGTACACTGAAGCTTTCTTT. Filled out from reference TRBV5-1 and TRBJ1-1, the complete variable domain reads KAGVTQTPRYLIKTRGQQVTLSCSPISGHRSVSWYQQTPGQGLQFLFEYFSETQRNKGNFPGRFSGRQFSNSRSEMNVSTLELGDSALYLCASSLEYTEAFFGQGTRLTVV.

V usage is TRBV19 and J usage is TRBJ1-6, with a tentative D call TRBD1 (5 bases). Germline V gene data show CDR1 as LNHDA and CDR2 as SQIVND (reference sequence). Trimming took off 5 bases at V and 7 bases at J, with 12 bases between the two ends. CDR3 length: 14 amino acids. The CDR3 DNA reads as TGTGCCAGTAGTTACCGGGAGGGGAATTCACCCCTCCACTTT. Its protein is CASSYREGNSPLHF. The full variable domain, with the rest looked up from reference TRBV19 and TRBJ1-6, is DGGITQSPKYLFRKEGQNVTLSCEQNLNHDAMYWYRQDPGQGLRLIYYSQIVNDFQKGDIAEGYSVSREKKESFPLTVTSAQKNPTAFYLCASSYREGNSPLHFGNGTRLTVT.

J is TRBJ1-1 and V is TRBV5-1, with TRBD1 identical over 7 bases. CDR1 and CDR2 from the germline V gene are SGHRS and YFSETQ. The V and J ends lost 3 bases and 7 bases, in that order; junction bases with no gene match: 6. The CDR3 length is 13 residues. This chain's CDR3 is CASSSGQVSEAFF. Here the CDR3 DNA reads TGCGCCAGCAGCTCAGGACAGGTTAGTGAAGCTTTCTTT.

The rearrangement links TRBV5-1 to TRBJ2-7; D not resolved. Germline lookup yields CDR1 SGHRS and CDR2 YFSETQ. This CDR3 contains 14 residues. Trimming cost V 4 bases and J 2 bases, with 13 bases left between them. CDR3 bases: TGCGCCAGCAGCCTGGAACGGGTGACCTACGAGCAGTACTTC. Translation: CASSLERVTYEQYF.

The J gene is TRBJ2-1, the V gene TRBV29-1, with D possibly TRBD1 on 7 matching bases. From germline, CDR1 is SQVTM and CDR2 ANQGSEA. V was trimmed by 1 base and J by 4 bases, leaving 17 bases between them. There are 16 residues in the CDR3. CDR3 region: CSVEGWAGQLYNEQFF. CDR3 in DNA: TGCAGCGTTGAAGGTTGGGCGGGACAGCTATACAATGAGCAGTTCTTC.

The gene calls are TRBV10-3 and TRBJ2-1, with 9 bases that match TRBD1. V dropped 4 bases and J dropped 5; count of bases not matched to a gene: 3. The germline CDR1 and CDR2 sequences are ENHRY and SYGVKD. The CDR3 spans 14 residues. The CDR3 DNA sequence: TGTGCCATCAGTGGGGGACAGGGCGACAATGAGCAGTTCTTC. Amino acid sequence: CAISGGQGDNEQFF.

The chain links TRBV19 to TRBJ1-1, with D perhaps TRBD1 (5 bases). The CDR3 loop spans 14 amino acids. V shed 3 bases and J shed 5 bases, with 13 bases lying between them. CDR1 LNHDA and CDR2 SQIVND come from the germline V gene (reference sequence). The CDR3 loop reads CASSIGGLGTEAFF. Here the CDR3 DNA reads TGTGCCAGTAGTATCGGGGGTCTTGGGACTGAAGCTTTCTTT.

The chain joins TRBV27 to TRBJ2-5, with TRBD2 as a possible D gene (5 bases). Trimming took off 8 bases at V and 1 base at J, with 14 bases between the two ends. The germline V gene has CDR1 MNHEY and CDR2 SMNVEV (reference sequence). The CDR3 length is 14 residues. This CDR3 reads CASSRGGFQETQYF. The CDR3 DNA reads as TGTGCCAGCTCCCGAGGAGGATTCCAAGAGACCCAGTACTTC.

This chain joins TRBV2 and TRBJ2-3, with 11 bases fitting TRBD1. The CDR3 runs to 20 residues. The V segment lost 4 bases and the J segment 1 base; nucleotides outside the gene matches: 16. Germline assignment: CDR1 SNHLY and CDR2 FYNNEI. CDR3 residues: CASSGSLAGQGDRGTDTQYF. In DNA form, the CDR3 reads TGTGCCAGCAGTGGGAGTCTTGCGGGACAGGGGGATCGGGGCACAGATACGCAGTATTTT.

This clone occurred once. Written as DNA, the CDR3 is TGTGCCAGCAGCCAGGAATTCGGACAGACCTACGAGCAGTACTTC. Translated: CASSQEFGQTYEQYF. The V and J genes are TRBV3-1 (or the pseudogene TRBV3-2) and TRBJ2-7, with D possibly TRBD1 on 6 matching bases. V lost 3 bases, J lost 2 bases, and 14 bases lay in between. The CDR3 has 15 amino acids. CDR1 is LGHDT and CDR2 is YNNKEL in the germline V gene (reference sequence).

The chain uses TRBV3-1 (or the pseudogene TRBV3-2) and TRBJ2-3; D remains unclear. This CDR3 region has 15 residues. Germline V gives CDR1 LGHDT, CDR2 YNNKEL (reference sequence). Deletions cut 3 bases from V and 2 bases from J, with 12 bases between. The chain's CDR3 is CASSHRRGDTDTQYF. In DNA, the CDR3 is TGTGCCAGCAGCCACCGGAGAGGCGACACAGATACGCAGTATTTT.

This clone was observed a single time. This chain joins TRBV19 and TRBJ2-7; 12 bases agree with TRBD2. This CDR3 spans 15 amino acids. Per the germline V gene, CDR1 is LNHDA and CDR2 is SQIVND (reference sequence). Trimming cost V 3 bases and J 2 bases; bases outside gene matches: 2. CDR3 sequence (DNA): TGTGCCAGTAGTATTGGACTAGCGGGGACCTACGAGCAGTACTTC. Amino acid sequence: CASSIGLAGTYEQYF.

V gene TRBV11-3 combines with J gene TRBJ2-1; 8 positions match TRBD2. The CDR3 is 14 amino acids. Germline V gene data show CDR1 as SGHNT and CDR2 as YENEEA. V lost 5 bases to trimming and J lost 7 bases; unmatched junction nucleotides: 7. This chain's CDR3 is CASSNQREWNEQFF. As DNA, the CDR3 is TGTGCCAGCAGCAACCAGCGGGAGTGGAATGAGCAGTTCTTC.

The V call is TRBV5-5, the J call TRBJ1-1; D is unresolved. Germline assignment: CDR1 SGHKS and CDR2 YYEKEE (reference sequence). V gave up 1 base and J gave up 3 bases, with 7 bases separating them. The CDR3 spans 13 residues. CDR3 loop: CASSLRADTEAFF. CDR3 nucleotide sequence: TGTGCCAGCAGCTTGAGGGCGGACACTGAAGCTTTCTTT.

In nucleotides, the CDR3 is TGTGCCAGCAGCCCACGAATGAGGAATGAGCAGTTCTTC. Translation gives CASSPRMRNEQFF. The chain joins TRBV11-3 to TRBJ2-1, with D unresolved. There are 13 residues in the CDR3. Trimming pared 5 bases from V and 7 bases from J, leaving 12 bases between. Germline V gene sequence: CDR1 SGHNT, CDR2 YENEEA. The whole variable domain, filled in from reference TRBV11-3 and TRBJ2-1, reads EAGVVQSPRYKIIEKKQPVAFWCNPISGHNTLYWYLQNLGQGPELLIRYENEEAVDDSQLPKDRFSAERLKGVDSTLKIQPAELGDSAVYLCASSPRMRNEQFFGPGTRLTVL.

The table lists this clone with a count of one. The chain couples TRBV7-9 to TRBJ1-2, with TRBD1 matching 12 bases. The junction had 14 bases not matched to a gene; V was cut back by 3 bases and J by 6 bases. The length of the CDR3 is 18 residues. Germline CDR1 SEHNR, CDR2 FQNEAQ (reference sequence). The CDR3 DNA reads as TGTGCCAGCAGCTTTAGTTTGATCGTGGGACAGGGGGCTGATGGCTACACCTTC. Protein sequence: CASSFSLIVGQGADGYTF.

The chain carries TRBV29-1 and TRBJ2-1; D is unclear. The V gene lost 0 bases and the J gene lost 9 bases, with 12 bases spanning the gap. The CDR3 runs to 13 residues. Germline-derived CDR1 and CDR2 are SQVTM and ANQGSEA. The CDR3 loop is CSVEDGARREQFF. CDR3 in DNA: TGCAGCGTTGAAGATGGTGCTAGACGTGAGCAGTTCTTC.

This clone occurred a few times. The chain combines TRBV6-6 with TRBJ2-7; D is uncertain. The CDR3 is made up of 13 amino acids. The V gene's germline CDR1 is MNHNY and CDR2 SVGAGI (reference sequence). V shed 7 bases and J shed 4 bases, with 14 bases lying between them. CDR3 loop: CASTLSLEYEQYF. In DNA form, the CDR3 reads TGTGCCAGCACTCTCTCGTTGGAGTACGAGCAGTACTTC.

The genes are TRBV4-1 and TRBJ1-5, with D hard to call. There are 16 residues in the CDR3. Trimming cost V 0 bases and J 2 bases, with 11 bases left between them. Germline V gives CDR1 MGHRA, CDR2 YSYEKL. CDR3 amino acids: CASSQDSGRGNQPQHF. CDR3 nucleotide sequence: TGCGCCAGCAGCCAAGATTCTGGGCGGGGCAATCAGCCCCAGCATTTT.